This T cell receptor (beta chain) was captured by sequencing in a study of shared clonotypes between healthy human individuals. About the research overall: Donors had three CD4 naive, three CD4 memory, two CD8 naive and one CD8 memory plate apiece.

Across several immunoSEQ plates, the genomic DNA of each subset was split evenly. Produced via immunoSEQ multiplex PCR; TCRdb's table is partial and in-frame only. The sample has over 2 million clones; 92% are singletons. A word on this clone: The antigen is not known.

Study-wide results and caveats: An effect of sequencing depth on clonotype sharing among donors was expected.

Sequencing used naive CD4+ T cells from PBMCs. The sample's subset: CD45RA+ positively selected. The sequence came from a man aged 18 to 29 in good health. Some clones in this sample may be carry-over from other donors' samples.

CDR3 in DNA: TGTGCCAGCTCACCACCGTCCCAGGGCTACAATGAGCAGTTCTTC. It encodes CASSPPSQGYNEQFF. The genes are TRBV18 and TRBJ2-1, with D possibly TRBD1 on 5 matching bases. Germline V lookup: CDR1 KGHSH, CDR2 LQKENI. This CDR3 region has 15 residues. Trimming shortened V by 0 bases and J by 3 bases, and 9 bases separated the two germline ends.